This paragraph reports one T cell receptor (beta chain). This record comes from a study of cytomegalovirus exposure and HLA in healthy donors. J was trimmed by 5 bases and V by 6 bases; bases with no gene match: 7. The CDR3 runs to 14 residues. The germline CDR1 and CDR2 sequences are LNHDA and SQIVND (reference sequence). Profiled with immunoSEQ multiplex PCR; TCRdb holds only in-frame clones, not every one. The data contain fewer than 65,000 clones, 89% of them seen just once; the ten biggest clones take up more than 14%. The chain carries TRBV19 and TRBJ1-5; 7 bases map to TRBD1. The sequence derives from a woman younger than 35 in good health and CMV-seronegative. The sample consisted of PBMCs. As DNA, the CDR3 is TGTGCCAGTAGGGAACAGGGGCTTTATCAGCCCCAGCATTTT. Its translation: CASREQGLYQPQHF. The full variable domain, rest sourced from reference TRBV19 and TRBJ1-5, is DGGITQSPKYLFRKEGQNVTLSCEQNLNHDAMYWYRQDPGQGLRLIYYSQIVNDFQKGDIAEGYSVSREKKESFPLTVTSAQKNPTAFYLCASREQGLYQPQHFGDGTRLSIL.